The rows below give T cell receptor beta chains drawn from one sample of a study of cytomegalovirus exposure and HLA in healthy donors. Some clones are missing from TCRdb's copy, which holds only in-frame ones; the method was immunoSEQ multiplex PCR. Listed are roughly 150,000 clones; under 2% falls within the top ten. Sequenced: PBMCs. Source of these receptors: a woman aged 45 to 65 in good health and CMV-seronegative. Each CDR3 is given with its conserved first and last residue. A D gene is named only where the DNA matches it firmly. The size field is filled for only some rows; it gives once, few, many or a size class.

v_call	clone_size	j_call	d_call	cdr3_aa	cdr3_nt
TRBV4-1	-	TRBJ2-3	-	CASSHPGTSSTDTQYF	TGCGCCAGCAGCCATCCCGGGACTTCCAGCACAGATACGCAGTATTTT
TRBV2	-	TRBJ1-1	TRBD1	CASSPRQGPNTEAFF	TGTGCCAGCAGTCCGAGACAGGGGCCGAACACTGAAGCTTTCTTT
TRBV14	-	TRBJ1-5	-	CASSQSSNQPQHF	TGTGCCAGCAGCCAGAGTAGCAATCAGCCCCAGCATTTT
TRBV28	-	TRBJ2-2	TRBD2	CASSLPRLAGGKGGELFF	TGTGCCAGCAGTCTCCCCCGGTTGGCGGGGGGGAAGGGCGGGGAGCTGTTTTTT
TRBV4-1	-	TRBJ1-3	TRBD1	CASSQEIQGARGNTIYF	TGCGCCAGCAGCCAAGAAATTCAGGGGGCCCGTGGAAACACCATATATTTT
TRBV15	-	TRBJ2-7	-	CATSSLNRGIHEQYF	TGTGCCACCAGCAGCCTGAATAGGGGTATCCACGAGCAGTACTTC
TRBV5-6	-	TRBJ1-2	-	CASSLAEVRGYTF	TGTGCCAGCAGCTTGGCCGAGGTTAGGGGCTACACCTTC
TRBV2	medium-sized	TRBJ2-2	-	CASSEGTAPNTGELFF	TGTGCCAGCAGTGAAGGGACAGCCCCGAACACCGGGGAGCTGTTTTTT
TRBV5-4	-	TRBJ1-1	TRBD1	CASSSDRGNTEAFF	TGTGCCAGCAGCTCGGACAGGGGCAACACTGAAGCTTTCTTT
TRBV4-2	-	TRBJ2-2	-	CASSQEYAGNTGELFF	TGTGCCAGCAGCCAAGAATACGCAGGAAACACCGGGGAGCTGTTTTTT
TRBV6-6	-	TRBJ2-1	TRBD2	CASGLAGEGNEQFF	TGTGCCAGCGGCCTAGCGGGAGAGGGGAATGAGCAGTTCTTC
TRBV13	-	TRBJ2-3	-	CASSLVGRGQNTDTQYF	TGTGCCAGCAGCTTAGTTGGTAGGGGACAAAACACAGATACGCAGTATTTT
TRBV6-1	-	TRBJ2-6	-	CASSDYRIGSGANVLTF	TGTGCCAGCAGTGATTACAGGATTGGCTCTGGGGCCAACGTCCTGACTTTC
TRBV7-2	-	TRBJ2-1	-	CASSSRGIEQFF	TGTGCCAGCAGCTCTAGGGGGATTGAGCAGTTCTTC
TRBV28	-	TRBJ1-5	TRBD1	CASSTQGTGVMGVLNQPQHF	TGTGCCAGCAGTACACAGGGCACAGGGGTCATGGGGGTACTCAATCAGCCCCAGCATTTT
TRBV25-1	-	TRBJ1-1	-	CASSEVQGSSEAFF	TGTGCCAGCAGTGAAGTGCAGGGGAGCTCTGAAGCTTTCTTT
TRBV5-1	-	TRBJ2-5	-	CASSLSGSLAQETQYF	TGCGCCAGCAGCTTGTCAGGGTCATTAGCACAAGAGACCCAGTACTTC
TRBV5-6	-	TRBJ2-3	TRBD2	CASSPGLAGPDTQYF	TGTGCCAGCAGCCCGGGACTAGCGGGACCAGATACGCAGTATTTT
TRBV4-1	-	TRBJ2-1	TRBD1	CASSRGQGLNEQFF	TGCGCCAGCAGCCGGGGACAGGGTCTCAATGAGCAGTTCTTC
TRBV27	-	TRBJ1-2	TRBD1	CASSPPDRDYGYTF	TGTGCCAGCAGTCCCCCGGACAGGGACTATGGCTACACCTTC
TRBV30	-	TRBJ2-7	-	CAWSVGLQAEQYF	TGTGCCTGGAGCGTAGGACTGCAGGCCGAGCAGTACTTC
TRBV12-5	-	TRBJ2-1	TRBD2	CAQAGGSYNEQFF	TGTGCTCAAGCGGGGGGTTCCTACAATGAGCAGTTCTTC
TRBV4-2	-	TRBJ1-3	-	CASKGGGTSGNTIYF	TGTGCCAGCAAAGGGGGAGGGACCTCTGGAAACACCATATATTTT
TRBV7-9	-	TRBJ1-4	-	CASSLAGSNEKLFF	TGTGCCAGCAGCTTAGCGGGCAGTAATGAAAAACTGTTTTTT
TRBV25-1	-	TRBJ1-1	TRBD1	CASSRDRGTEAFF	TGTGCCAGCAGCCGGGACAGGGGCACTGAAGCTTTCTTT
TRBV6-6	-	TRBJ2-1	TRBD2	CASSYGGTSSYNEQFF	TGTGCCAGCAGTTACGGAGGGACTAGCAGCTACAATGAGCAGTTCTTC
TRBV7-9	-	TRBJ2-7	-	CASSSAGVSYEQYF	TGTGCCAGCAGCTCCGCAGGGGTCTCCTACGAGCAGTACTTC
TRBV25-1	-	TRBJ1-4	-	CASSESDRYNEKLFF	TGTGCCAGCAGTGAAAGCGACAGGTATAATGAAAAACTGTTTTTT
TRBV5-1	-	TRBJ2-3	TRBD2	CASSPLAGEDTQYF	TGCGCCAGCAGCCCTCTAGCGGGGGAAGATACGCAGTATTTT
TRBV6-5	-	TRBJ1-2	TRBD1	CASSLQGDYGYTF	TGTGCCAGCAGTCTACAGGGGGACTATGGCTACACCTTC
TRBV6-1	-	TRBJ1-2	TRBD1	CASSQDRGWGYTF	TGTGCCAGCAGTCAGGACAGGGGATGGGGCTACACCTTC